Listed below are T cell receptor beta chains from one sample, sequenced in a study of human T cells and chemical hapten exposure. TCRdb reprocessed the RACE reads via MiXCR and lists one record per CDR3 protein. The table includes 75,000 to 95,000 distinct CDR3 sequences, about an eighth detected once. The sequenced sample was whole blood, obtained in connection with sensitization to the hapten diphenylcyclopropenone (DPC). Receptor source: a woman aged 55-70 years with alopecia areata. Some clones in this sample may be carry-over from other donors' samples. CDR3s include the opening cysteine and the closing phenylalanine or tryptophan. The D gene is left open where the match is weak. Expanded clones get a size class; other rows say once, few or many, or leave the size out.

d_call	clone_size	v_call	j_call	cdr3_aa	cdr3_nt
TRBD1	many	TRBV18	TRBJ1-4	CASSPTVRGLLGTDEKLFF	TGTGCCAGCTCACCGACGGTGCGAGGGCTCCTAGGGACAGATGAAAAACTGTTTTTT
TRBD2	.	TRBV3-1	TRBJ2-3	CASSQASGGNAQYF	TGTGCCAGCAGCCAAGCGAGCGGGGGGAATGCGCAGTATTTT
.	.	TRBV29-1	TRBJ2-5	CSVVTDQETQYF	TGCAGCGTTGTGACCGATCAAGAGACCCAGTACTTC
.	.	TRBV28	TRBJ1-4	CASRTGRVDEKLFF	TGTGCCAGCAGAACAGGAAGGGTTGATGAAAAACTGTTTTTT
.	.	TRBV21-1	TRBJ1-1	CASSKVKEPEAFF	TGTGCCAGCAGCAAAGTGAAGGAGCCTGAAGCTTTCTTT
TRBD2	few	TRBV10-3	TRBJ2-3	CAISELSGGAPDTQYF	TGTGCCATCAGTGAGCTAAGCGGGGGGGCCCCCGATACGCAGTATTTT
.	.	TRBV4-1	TRBJ1-6	CASSQDLLVPGASPLHF	TGCGCCAGCAGCCAAGACCTGCTGGTCCCCGGCGCTTCACCCCTCCACTTT
.	few	TRBV10-1	TRBJ1-2	CASSPGKNYGYTF	TGCGCCAGCAGTCCGGGGAAAAACTATGGCTACACCTTC
TRBD1	many	TRBV29-1	TRBJ1-1	CSVRDRLGTEAFF	TGCAGCGTTCGGGACAGACTGGGCACTGAAGCTTTCTTT
.	few	TRBV7-2	TRBJ2-3	CASSLVVSVGTDTQYF	TGTGCCAGCAGCTTAGTGGTATCCGTGGGCACAGATACGCAGTATTTT
.	many	TRBV6-5	TRBJ1-5	CASRTANQPQHF	TGTGCCAGCAGGACAGCAAATCAGCCCCAGCATTTT
.	few	TRBV5-1	TRBJ2-5	CASSFVQGGETQYF	TGCGCCAGCAGCTTCGTTCAAGGGGGGGAGACCCAGTACTTC